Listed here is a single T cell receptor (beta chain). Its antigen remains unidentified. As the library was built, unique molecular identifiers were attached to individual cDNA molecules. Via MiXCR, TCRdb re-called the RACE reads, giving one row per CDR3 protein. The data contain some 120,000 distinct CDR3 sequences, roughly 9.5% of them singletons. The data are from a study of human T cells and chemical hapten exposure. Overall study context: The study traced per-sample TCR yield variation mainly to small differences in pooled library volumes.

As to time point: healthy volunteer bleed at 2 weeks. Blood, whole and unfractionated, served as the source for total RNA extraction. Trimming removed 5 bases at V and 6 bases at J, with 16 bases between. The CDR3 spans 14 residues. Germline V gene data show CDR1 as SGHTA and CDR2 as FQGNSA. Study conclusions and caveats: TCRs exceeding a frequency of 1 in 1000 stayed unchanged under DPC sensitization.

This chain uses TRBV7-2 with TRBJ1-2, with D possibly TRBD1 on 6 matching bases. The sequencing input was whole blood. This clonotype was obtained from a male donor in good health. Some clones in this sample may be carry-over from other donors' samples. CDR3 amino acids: CASSPKTGPNGYTF. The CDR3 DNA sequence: TGTGCCAGCAGCCCAAAAACAGGGCCAAATGGCTACACCTTC. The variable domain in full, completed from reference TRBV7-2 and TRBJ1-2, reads GAGVSQSPSNKVTEKGKDVELRCDPISGHTALYWYRQSLGQGLEFLIYFQGNSAPDKSGLPSDRFSAERTGGSVSTLTIQRTQQEDSAVYLCASSPKTGPNGYTFGSGTRLTVV.